A single sample is the source of the 6 T cell receptor beta chains below, sequenced in a study of a mutant IDH1 vaccine in newly diagnosed glioma. Noted time point: week 11, during vaccination. Vaccinated patients received 300 ug of mutant IDH1 20-mer peptide per dose, with topical imiquimod. No cognate antigen is known for these TCRs. TCRdb's table, derived via immunoSEQ multiplex PCR, lists solely in-frame clones and lacks some. The sample shows some 23,000 clones, just over 70% of them seen only once. The starting material was peripheral blood mononuclear cells (PBMCs), obtained from a glioma patient whose treatment included an IDH1 peptide vaccine. These receptors all stem from a man aged 18 to 30 with glioma. Some clones in this sample may be carry-over from other donors' samples.

This chain connects TRBV4-3 to TRBJ2-1; D may be TRBD1 or TRBD2 (5 bases each). The germline V and J ends were trimmed by 4 bases and 6 bases, with 13 bases remaining between them. This CDR3 is 14 amino acids long. Germline lookup yields CDR1 LGHNA and CDR2 YSLEER. CDR3 in amino acids: CASSLRDRGNEQFF. The CDR3 DNA reads TGCGCCAGCAGCCTCCGGGACCGGGGCAATGAGCAGTTCTTC.

The gene calls are TRBV4-3 and TRBJ1-5; D is ambiguous. The CDR3 loop spans 14 amino acids. CDR1 and CDR2 (germline): LGHNA, YSLEER. Trimming removed 2 bases at V and 3 bases at J, with 8 bases between. For the CDR3, the DNA is TGCGCCAGCAGCCAAACCGACATCAATCAGCCCCAGCATTTT. Amino acid sequence: CASSQTDINQPQHF.

This clone was counted once. V is TRBV19 and J is TRBJ2-5; D perhaps matches TRBD1 (5 bases). This CDR3 contains 15 residues. Trimming stripped 3 bases from V and 2 bases from J, with 13 bases between. From germline, CDR1 is LNHDA and CDR2 SQIVND (reference sequence). In DNA, the CDR3 is TGTGCCAGTAGTATCAGGGTTAAGGGTCAAGAGACCCAGTACTTC. This translates into CASSIRVKGQETQYF.

The V gene is TRBV10-3, the J gene TRBJ1-3; D unclear. Germline V gene lookup returns CDR1 ENHRY and CDR2 SYGVKD. This CDR3 spans 15 amino acids. The V and J ends lost 4 bases and 0 bases respectively, with 10 bases between them. The CDR3 bases are TGTGCCATCAGTGCCGTGGCAGCCTCTGGAAACACCATATATTTT. It is translated as CAISAVAASGNTIYF.

This clone was found once. The CDR3 spells CASSPRRAATNEKLFF. DNA for the CDR3: TGTGCCAGCAGCCCAAGGAGGGCTGCAACTAATGAAAAACTGTTTTTT. This rearrangement joins TRBV11-2 to TRBJ1-4; D gene unclear. The ends were cut back, 5 bases at V and 0 bases at J, with 13 bases in the middle. The CDR3 runs 16 residues. Per the germline V gene, CDR1 is SGHAT and CDR2 is FQNNGV.

This chain connects TRBV4-1 to TRBJ1-1; unclear D gene. From germline, CDR1 is MGHRA and CDR2 YSYEKL. Trimming shortened V by 0 bases and J by 10 bases, and 18 bases separated the two germline ends. The CDR3 totals 15 residues. CDR3 in DNA: TGCGCCAGCAGCCAAGATTGGTTTACCGGACGGGCAGCTTTCTTT. Protein sequence: CASSQDWFTGRAAFF.